Listed below are T cell receptor beta chains from one sample, sequenced in a study of blood T cells in healthy people across ages. MiXCR, run by TCRdb on the 5' RACE reads, gives a single entry per CDR3 protein. The repertoire holds about 1.5 million distinct CDR3 sequences, 40% to 50% seen once, with 7% to 9% in the top ten. Input material: blood. Source of these receptors: a woman aged 18-35 years in good health. The CDR3 runs from the conserved cysteine through the conserved F or W. D genes are given only for firm matches. Some rows have no size entry. The others give once, few or many, or a class for an expanded clone.

size	J	V	D	DNA	CDR3
few	TRBJ1-2	TRBV12-3/TRBV12-4	-	TGTGCCAGCAGTTTAGGGCGGTTTGGCTACACCTTC	CASSLGRFGYTF
-	TRBJ2-1	TRBV15	-	TGTGCCACCAGCAGAGGGGGACCGGTCATGGGCAATGAGCAGTTCTTC	CATSRGGPVMGNEQFF
-	TRBJ1-6	TRBV18	-	TGTGCCAGCTCACCACAAGGGCAGTATAATTCACCCCTCCACTTT	CASSPQGQYNSPLHF
-	TRBJ2-7	TRBV7-8	-	TGTGCCAGCATGAACAGTTTCTCCTACGAGCAGTACTTC	CASMNSFSYEQYF
few	TRBJ2-4	TRBV20-1	TRBD1	TGCAGTGCCCCCCGGGACAGGGGCAACATTCAGTACTTC	CSAPRDRGNIQYF
few	TRBJ1-4	TRBV3-1	-	TGTGCCAGCAGCCAACCGGCCGGGGACGAAAAACTGTTTTTT	CASSQPAGDEKLFF
-	TRBJ1-1	TRBV4-1	-	TGCGCCAGCAGCCAAGCAGACAGGCCAGCCCTGGGGGACACTGAAGCTTTCTTT	CASSQADRPALGDTEAFF
few	TRBJ2-7	TRBV7-9	-	TGTGCCAGCAGCTCCGGGGCGAAAAGCTCCTACGAGCAGTACTTC	CASSSGAKSSYEQYF
few	TRBJ2-3	TRBV29-1	-	TGCAGCGTCGCAAAACCCTGGGCACTAGTGGCGGATACGCAGTATTTT	CSVAKPWALVADTQYF
-	TRBJ2-5	TRBV27	TRBD2	TGTGCCAGCAAGGGCTCCGGACTAGCGGGAGGGCATCGGGAGACCCAGTACTTC	CASKGSGLAGGHRETQYF
-	TRBJ2-1	TRBV6-5	TRBD2	TGTGCCAGCAGCAAAACTAGCGGGGGGGCCGGCGAGCAGTTCTTC	CASSKTSGGAGEQFF
few	TRBJ1-5	TRBV5-8	-	TGTGCCAGCAGCTTGGGCACAGGGAGATATAGCAATCAGCCCCAGCATTTT	CASSLGTGRYSNQPQHF
-	TRBJ2-7	TRBV4-1	-	TGCGCCAGCAGCCAAGACGACAGTATACGGGTCTACTACGAGCAGTACTTC	CASSQDDSIRVYYEQYF
-	TRBJ2-5	TRBV3-1	TRBD2	TGTGCCAGCAGCCAAGCCTGGGGAGCGGGGGAAGAGACCCAGTACTTC	CASSQAWGAGEETQYF
-	TRBJ1-2	TRBV6-5	-	TGTGCCAGCAGTTACAGGGGAGAAGACCTCTATGGCTACACCTTC	CASSYRGEDLYGYTF
-	TRBJ2-3	TRBV10-3	-	TGTGCCATCAGTGAGCCAGTAGGCGATACGCAGTATTTT	CAISEPVGDTQYF
-	TRBJ2-5	TRBV7-9	-	TGTGCCGGCAGCTTATTAATCCAAGAGACCCAGTACTTC	CAGSLLIQETQYF
few	TRBJ2-1	TRBV9	TRBD1	TGTGCCAGCAGTACAACCGGGACAGCCTACAATGAGCAGTTCTTC	CASSTTGTAYNEQFF
once	TRBJ1-3	TRBV29-1	-	TGCAGCGTCTGGGGTTCCGGAAACGCCATATATTTT	CSVWGSGNAIYF
-	TRBJ2-7	TRBV20-1	-	TGCAGTGCTAGAGATCTTCGAGGCCTCGAGCAGTACTTC	CSARDLRGLEQYF
-	TRBJ2-1	TRBV12-3/TRBV12-4	-	TGTGCCGTGGCGAGGTGGCCCCACAATGAGCAGTTCTTC	CAVARWPHNEQFF
once	TRBJ1-2	TRBV20-1	-	TGCAGTGCTAAAAAACAGGGAGGATTCTATGGCTACACCTTC	CSAKKQGGFYGYTF